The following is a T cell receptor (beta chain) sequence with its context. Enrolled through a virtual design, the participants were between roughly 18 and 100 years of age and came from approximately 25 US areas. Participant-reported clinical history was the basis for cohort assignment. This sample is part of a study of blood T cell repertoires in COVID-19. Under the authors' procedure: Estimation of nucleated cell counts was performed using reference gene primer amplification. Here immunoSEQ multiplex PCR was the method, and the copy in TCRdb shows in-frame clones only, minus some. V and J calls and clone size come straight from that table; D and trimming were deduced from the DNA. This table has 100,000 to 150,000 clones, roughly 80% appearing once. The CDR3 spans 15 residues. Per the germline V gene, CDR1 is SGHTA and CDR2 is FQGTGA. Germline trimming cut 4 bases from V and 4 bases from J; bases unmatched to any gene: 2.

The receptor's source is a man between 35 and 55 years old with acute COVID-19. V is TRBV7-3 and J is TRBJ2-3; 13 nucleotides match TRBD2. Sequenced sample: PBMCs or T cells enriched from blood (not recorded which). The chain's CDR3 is CASSWTSGSPDTQYF. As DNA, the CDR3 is TGTGCCAGCAGCTGGACTAGCGGGAGCCCAGATACGCAGTATTTT.